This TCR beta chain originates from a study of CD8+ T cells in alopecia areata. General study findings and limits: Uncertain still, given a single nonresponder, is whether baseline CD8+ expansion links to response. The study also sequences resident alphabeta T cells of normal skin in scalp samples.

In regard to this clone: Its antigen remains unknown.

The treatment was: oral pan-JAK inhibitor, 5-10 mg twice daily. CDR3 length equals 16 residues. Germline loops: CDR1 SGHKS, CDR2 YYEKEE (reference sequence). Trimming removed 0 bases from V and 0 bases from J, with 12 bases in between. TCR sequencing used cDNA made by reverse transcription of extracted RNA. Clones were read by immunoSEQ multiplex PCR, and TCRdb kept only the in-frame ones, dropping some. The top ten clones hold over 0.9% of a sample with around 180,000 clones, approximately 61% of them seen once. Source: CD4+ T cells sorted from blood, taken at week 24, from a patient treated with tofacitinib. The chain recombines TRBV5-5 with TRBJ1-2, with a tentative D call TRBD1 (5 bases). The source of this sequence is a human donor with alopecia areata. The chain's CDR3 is CASSLEPAGTNYGYTF. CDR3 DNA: TGTGCCAGCAGCTTGGAACCGGCAGGGACTAACTATGGCTACACCTTC.